The 28 T cell receptor beta chains below come from one sample, sequenced in a study of T cells in Graves' hyperthyroidism and ophthalmopathy. The CDR3 regions of TCR beta were amplified from RNA transcripts. When the TCR CDR3 underwent first-round RT-PCR, the HTBI primer set was used. Using its own MiXCR run on the multiplex PCR reads, TCRdb lists one record per CDR3 protein. The table lists approximately 590,000 distinct CDR3 sequences, just over 45% of them singletons, with 8.2% in the top ten. Sequenced sample: peripheral blood or thyroid tissue (not recorded which). Receptor source: a woman in her late teens or twenties with Graves' hyperthyroidism.

In this sample, this clonotype turned up many times. The V gene is TRBV7-6, the J gene TRBJ1-6, with 8 nucleotides matching TRBD1. J lost 7 bases, V lost 5 bases, and 4 bases had no gene match. There are 14 residues in the CDR3. Germline V CDR1 and CDR2: SGHVS, FNYEAQ. DNA for the CDR3: TGTGCCAGCAGCAGGACAGGGTTGAATTCACCCCTCCACTTT. Residues: CASSRTGLNSPLHF. Supplemented by reference TRBV7-6 and TRBJ1-6, the full variable domain reads GAGVSQSPRYKVTKRGQDVALRCDPISGHVSLYWYRQALGQGPEFLTYFNYEAQQDKSGLPNDRFSAERPEGSISTLTIQRTEQRDSAMYRCASSRTGLNSPLHFGNGTRLTVT.

The CDR3 coding sequence is TGCAGCGTTGGACAGGGGTCCGGGGAAGCTTTCTTT. This gives the protein CSVGQGSGEAFF. The chain carries TRBV29-1 and TRBJ1-1, with 8 bases lining up with TRBD1. The ends lost 4 bases at V and 8 bases at J; junction bases unmatched: 6. The CDR3 extends over 12 amino acids. Germline CDR1 SQVTM, CDR2 ANQGSEA.

The chain is built from TRBV7-2 and TRBJ2-7, with D perhaps matching TRBD1 (6 bases). Trimming shortened V by 8 bases and J by 5 bases, and 16 bases separated the two germline ends. CDR1 is SGHTA and CDR2 is FQGNSA in the germline V gene. There are 13 residues in the CDR3. In nucleotides, the CDR3 is TGTGCCAGCGGATCTGCCAGGGGTGACGAGCAGTACTTC. This translates into CASGSARGDEQYF.

In its sample, this clonotype was seen many times. This sequence joins TRBV5-5 and TRBJ1-3; D call uncertain. Deletions cut 4 bases from V and 2 bases from J, with 10 bases between. This CDR3 contains 14 residues. Germline CDR1 reads SGHKS; CDR2 reads YYEKEE (reference sequence). CDR3 loop: CASSRFGPGNTIYF. The CDR3 nucleotides read TGTGCCAGCAGCCGATTTGGTCCTGGAAACACCATATATTTT.

The table lists this clonotype with a few counts. This chain uses TRBV25-1 with TRBJ1-2, with a tentative D call TRBD1 (5 bases). The germline V and J ends were trimmed by 5 bases and 6 bases, with 22 bases remaining between them. Germline V gene data show CDR1 as MGHDK and CDR2 as SYGVNS. The CDR3 length is 16 residues. The CDR3, as DNA: TGTGCCAGCAGTTTACCCGGAACAGGAGGCGCTGATGGCTACACCTTC. It codes for CASSLPGTGGADGYTF.

The rearrangement joins TRBV7-9 to TRBJ1-1, with 7 positions matching TRBD1. Germline V CDR1 and CDR2: SEHNR, FQNEAQ (reference sequence). The V and J ends lost 6 bases and 0 bases, in that order; junction bases with no gene match: 7. The length of the CDR3 is 15 residues. The CDR3, as DNA: TGTGCCAGCAGATACACCGGGACAGTGAACACTGAAGCTTTCTTT. This translates into CASRYTGTVNTEAFF.

There are a few counts of this clonotype. This chain connects TRBV5-1 to TRBJ2-5, with D uncertain. Looked up from germline, CDR1 is SGHRS and CDR2 is YFSETQ. The CDR3 totals 15 residues. Trimming pared 1 base from V and 5 bases from J, leaving 15 bases between. The CDR3 sequence is CASSLNRAGRETQYF. The CDR3 coding sequence is TGCGCCAGCAGCTTGAACCGGGCCGGCCGGGAGACCCAGTACTTC.

The table lists this clonotype with many counts. V and J are TRBV24-1 and TRBJ1-2; D call uncertain. CDR3 length equals 14 residues. Germline CDR1 reads KGHDR; CDR2 reads SFDVKD. Trimming removed 0 bases at V and 3 bases at J, with 7 bases between. The CDR3 DNA follows: TGTGCCACCAGTGATTTGTCGACGTACTATGGCTACACCTTC. This sequence encodes CATSDLSTYYGYTF.

This clonotype was recorded at least ten times. V gene TRBV7-9 combines with J gene TRBJ1-2; D is unresolved. In germline, CDR1 is SEHNR, CDR2 FQNEAQ (reference sequence). V was cut by 3 bases and J by 8 bases, with 13 bases left in between. The CDR3 has 13 amino acids. The CDR3 reads CASSFGEAQGYTF. CDR3 bases: TGTGCCAGCAGCTTCGGAGAGGCGCAGGGCTACACCTTC. Full variable domain (outside the CDR3, taken from reference TRBV7-9 and TRBJ1-2): DTGVSQNPRHKITKRGQNVTFRCDPISEHNRLYWYRQTLGQGPEFLTYFQNEAQLEKSRLLSDRFSAERPKGSFSTLEIQRTEQGDSAMYLCASSFGEAQGYTFGSGTRLTVV.

Only a few counts were recorded for this clonotype. The V call is TRBV7-2, the J call TRBJ2-7; 8 bases map to TRBD2. The junction had 9 bases not matched to a gene; V was cut back by 6 bases and J by 2 bases. The CDR3 loop spans 15 amino acids. Germline V gene lookup returns CDR1 SGHTA and CDR2 FQGNSA. Here the CDR3 reads CASSSEREPPYEQYF. Here the CDR3 DNA reads TGTGCCAGCAGTTCCGAGCGGGAGCCCCCCTACGAGCAGTACTTC.

This clonotype came up many times. The chain carries TRBV7-9 and TRBJ2-7, with D possibly TRBD2 on 6 matching bases. The CDR3 consists of 11 residues. The V gene's germline CDR1 is SEHNR and CDR2 FQNEAQ (reference sequence). The CDR3 region is CATRRGGEQYF. The CDR3 DNA reads TGTGCTACCAGGAGGGGTGGCGAGCAGTACTTC.

This clonotype was counted between two and nine times. The chain has TRBV7-9 and TRBJ1-1, with TRBD1 as a possible D gene (5 bases). The CDR3 contains 15 residues. Germline CDR1 is SEHNR and CDR2 is FQNEAQ (reference sequence). V shed 4 bases and J shed 0 bases, with 12 bases lying between them. CDR3 nucleotides: TGTGCCAGCAGCTCGACAGATTCGATGAACACTGAAGCTTTCTTT. The encoded protein is CASSSTDSMNTEAFF.

This clonotype was seen ten or more times. The rearrangement links TRBV2 to TRBJ2-7; the match to TRBD2 covers 12 bases. Trimming cost V 10 bases and J 2 bases; bases outside gene matches: 6. The CDR3 sequence is 14 residues long. The germline CDR1 and CDR2 sequences are SNHLY and FYNNEI. Here the CDR3 reads CATRRTSGTYEQYF. DNA for the CDR3: TGTGCCACACGTCGGACTAGCGGGACCTACGAGCAGTACTTC.

On this clonotype itself: The junction does not match germline at one end; this may be a read error. The rearrangement uses TRBV7-9 and TRBJ1-3; 7 bases are a match to TRBD1. CDR3 length: 14 amino acids. The germline V gene encodes CDR1 SEHNR and CDR2 FQNEAQ (reference sequence). The CDR3: CASSPTGPLNTIYF. CDR3 sequence (DNA): TGTGCCAGCAGCCCGACAGGGCCCTTAAACACTATATATTTT.

The chain has TRBV20-1 and TRBJ2-7, with TRBD1 identical over 7 bases. Germline trimming cut 6 bases from V and 7 bases from J; bases unmatched to any gene: 12. From germline, CDR1 is DFQATT and CDR2 SNEGSKA (reference sequence). The length of the CDR3 is 13 residues. The CDR3 sequence: CSAQGDPLDEQYF. The DNA for the CDR3 is TGCAGTGCCCAGGGGGACCCTTTAGATGAGCAGTACTTC.

This clonotype was seen a few times. The chain recombines TRBV7-6 with TRBJ1-3, with TRBD1 identical over 7 bases. The CDR3 totals 15 residues. The V gene's germline CDR1 is SGHVS and CDR2 FNYEAQ. J gave up 3 bases and V 1 base, and 3 bases lay outside the gene matches. The CDR3 DNA follows: TGTGCCAGCAGCTTAGGAACAGGGGTTGGAAACACCATATATTTT. Translation gives CASSLGTGVGNTIYF.

The chain is built from TRBV25-1 and TRBJ1-6; D might be TRBD1 (6 bases). CDR3 size: 15 residues. In germline, CDR1 is MGHDK, CDR2 SYGVNS. The V end lost 1 base, the J end lost 4 bases, and 8 bases lay between the germline ends. The CDR3 DNA sequence: TGTGCCAGCAGTGAATTTGGACAGTATAATTCACCCCTCCACTTT. Protein sequence: CASSEFGQYNSPLHF.

The chain uses TRBV2 and TRBJ1-1, with D possibly TRBD1 on 6 matching bases. V dropped 0 bases and J dropped 3 bases, with 14 bases sitting between them. The germline CDR1 and CDR2 sequences are SNHLY and FYNNEI. The CDR3 runs 16 residues. Here the CDR3 reads CASSEAGHRDDTEAFF. DNA for the CDR3: TGTGCCAGCAGTGAAGCGGGACACCGGGACGACACTGAAGCTTTCTTT.

The chain combines TRBV7-1 with TRBJ2-7, with a tentative D call TRBD2 (5 bases). TRBV7-1 is annotated as an ORF whose role is uncertain. V shed 3 bases and J shed 7 bases, with 16 bases lying between them. The CDR3 contains 14 residues. For the CDR3, the DNA is TGTGCCAGCAGCTCCTTACCGGGGAAGAATGAGCAGTACTTC. This gives the protein CASSSLPGKNEQYF.

This clonotype has at least ten counts. The chain couples TRBV24-1 to TRBJ1-5; D ambiguous. The V end was cut by 4 bases, the J end by 7 bases, with 10 bases between. This CDR3 has 13 residues. Germline V gene sequence: CDR1 KGHDR, CDR2 SFDVKD. The CDR3 reads CATSESTGQPQHF. DNA of the CDR3: TGTGCCACCAGTGAGTCTACGGGGCAGCCCCAGCATTTT.

This clonotype has only a few counts. The chain links TRBV7-9 to TRBJ2-7, with 9 bases lining up with TRBD2. The V gene end was trimmed by 2 bases and the J gene end by 6 bases; junction bases not matched to a gene: 14. The CDR3 covers 17 residues. Germline loops: CDR1 SEHNR, CDR2 FQNEAQ (reference sequence). CDR3 in amino acids: CASSLRVVGSSGIEQYF. The CDR3 nucleotides read TGTGCCAGCAGCTTAAGGGTTGTCGGGTCTAGCGGGATCGAGCAGTACTTC.

The chain couples TRBV10-3 to TRBJ2-3; D gene unclear. CDR1 is ENHRY and CDR2 is SYGVKD in the germline V gene. V was trimmed by 4 bases and J by 1 base, leaving 0 bases between them. The CDR3 covers 11 residues. The CDR3 protein is CAISGTDTQYF. In DNA, the CDR3 is TGTGCCATCAGTGGCACAGATACGCAGTATTTT.

The chain is built from TRBV20-1 and TRBJ1-6; D possibly corresponds to TRBD1 (6 bases). The CDR3 is made up of 14 amino acids. Germline CDR1 and CDR2: DFQATT and SNEGSKA (reference sequence). V was clipped by 5 bases and J by 9 bases, with 17 bases between them. In DNA form, the CDR3 reads TGCAGTGCTTCGGGGGCGCGTTACGGTTCACCCCTCCACTTT. Translated, it gives CSASGARYGSPLHF.

This clonotype was picked up a small number of times. An end of the junction differs from the germline gene, which may be a read error. The chain employs TRBV7-9 and TRBJ2-7; 9 bases are a match to TRBD2. This CDR3 region has 13 residues. CDR1 SEHNR and CDR2 FQNEAQ come from the germline V gene (reference sequence). The CDR3 reads CASSTSGTYEQYF. In nucleotides, the CDR3 is TGCGCCAGCTCGACTAGCGGAACCTACGAGCAGTACTTC.

Regarding this clonotype: A much larger clone differs by one base, so this may be a read error. The chain links TRBV2 to TRBJ1-2; maybe TRBD1 (6 bases). Germline V gene data show CDR1 as SNHLY and CDR2 as FYNNEI. V lost 5 bases and J lost 7, with 11 bases in between. The CDR3 covers 12 residues. The chain's CDR3 is CASSTGPAGYTF. The CDR3 DNA follows: TGTGCCAGCAGTACAGGGCCCGCTGGCTACACCTTC.

At least ten counts were recorded for this clonotype. The chain has TRBV7-9 and TRBJ1-2; a weak D match, TRBD1 (5 bases). The CDR3 contains 15 residues. The germline V gene encodes CDR1 SEHNR and CDR2 FQNEAQ (reference sequence). The germline V and J ends were trimmed by 4 bases and 0 bases, with 12 bases remaining between them. CDR3 region: CASSSYETANYGYTF. CDR3 DNA sequence: TGTGCCAGCAGCTCCTACGAGACAGCTAACTATGGCTACACCTTC. Full variable domain (outside the CDR3, taken from reference TRBV7-9 and TRBJ1-2): DTGVSQNPRHKITKRGQNVTFRCDPISEHNRLYWYRQTLGQGPEFLTYFQNEAQLEKSRLLSDRFSAERPKGSFSTLEIQRTEQGDSAMYLCASSSYETANYGYTFGSGTRLTVV.

The chain joins TRBV10-3 to TRBJ1-6; a possible D gene is TRBD1 (5 bases). The CDR3 consists of 14 residues. Germline V CDR1 and CDR2: ENHRY, SYGVKD. V dropped 6 bases and J dropped 5 bases, with 11 bases sitting between them. CDR3 sequence: CAIRGPGDNSPLHF. DNA of the CDR3: TGTGCCATCAGGGGGCCTGGAGATAATTCACCCCTCCACTTT.

This clonotype has only a few counts. The chain has TRBV5-5 and TRBJ2-2; D call uncertain. The germline V gene has CDR1 SGHKS and CDR2 YYEKEE (reference sequence). This CDR3 is 13 amino acids long. V lost 4 bases to trimming and J lost 3 bases, with 7 bases between them. The CDR3 region has the DNA TGTGCCAGCAGCATCAGCTACACCGGGGAGCTGTTTTTT. Translated: CASSISYTGELFF.